This TCR beta chain was profiled in a study of tumour-infiltrating T cells in Burkitt lymphoma (dated by TCRdb to 2020 to 2022). Context from the whole study: When TCR repertoire data were correlated with clinical outcome, productive clonality turned out to predict both overall and progression-free survival, independent of established prognosticators, age at diagnosis among them.

CDR1 and CDR2 (MDHEN, SYDVKM) derive from the germline V gene. Deletion took 6 bases off V and 2 bases off J, with a span of 13 bases between the germline ends. The CDR3 runs 14 amino acids, cysteine and phenylalanine included. The kept DNA is CDR3 alone, 42 bases in frame from the first base. This clone was seen only once. Its antigen is still unknown. The sample holds no much larger clone one base away, and base qualities are not on file. The library was made by the immunoSEQ multiplex PCR assay. In TCRdb, the immuneACCESS table is reduced to in-frame sequences with V and J assigned. These tables do not hold every clone; where another copy was compared, an unresolved V gene accounts for under half, and the others remain unexplained. In all, the sample holds some 13,000 clones, and around 80% of those were seen once. The ten largest clones take up 6% to 8% of the sample.

The receptor comes from a human donor with diffuse large B-cell lymphoma. The specimen sequenced was tumor tissue. In this chain, TRBV28 is recombined with TRBJ1-2, with no D gene named confidently. The nucleotide sequence reads as follows: TGTGCCAGCAGCACCACGGCCGGGAACTATGGCTACACCTTC. This yields the protein CASSTTAGNYGYTF.